The entry that follows covers one T cell receptor beta chain sequence. V lost 0 bases, J lost 2 bases, and 11 bases stayed unmatched. CDR1 LGHDT and CDR2 YNNKEL come from the germline V gene (reference sequence). The CDR3 totals 19 residues. In the original analysis: Using reference gene primer amplification, nucleated cell counts were estimated. Only in-frame clones appear in the TCRdb table, and some are missing; sequencing was by immunoSEQ multiplex PCR. That table is the source of V, J and clone size, and D and trimming were worked out from the DNA. The sample lists 23,000 or so clones, more than 90% occurring once. These data come from a study of blood T cell repertoires in COVID-19. The wider study: COVID-19 samples collected from the United States, Italy and Spain covered acute and convalescent phases. Sources were T cells, B-cell-depleted T cells, or PBMCs; the material itself was cDNA or gDNA.

This TCR came from a woman in her sixties or seventies with active COVID-19. The chain joins TRBV3-1 (or the pseudogene TRBV3-2) to TRBJ1-5; 9 nucleotides match TRBD1. The specimen sequenced was peripheral blood. This CDR3 is CASSQEDPGQGKGNQPQHF. The CDR3, as DNA: TGTGCCAGCAGCCAAGAAGACCCGGGACAGGGAAAGGGCAATCAGCCCCAGCATTTT.